The rows below give T cell receptor beta chains drawn from one sample of a study of blood T cell repertoires in COVID-19. Generated by immunoSEQ multiplex PCR, the TCRdb table keeps only in-frame clones and is missing some. The table shows 45,000 to 65,000 clones, with around 80% occurring only once. The sample comprised peripheral blood. These receptors came from a young man with COVID-19, enrolled during active disease. The CDR3 runs from the conserved cysteine through the conserved F or W. A D gene is named only where the DNA matches it firmly. Only some rows state a clone size, as once, few, many or a class for expanded clones.

>TRBJ2-1|NA|TRBV28|NA
CASSPPGLADNEQFF
TGTGCCAGCAGCCCTCCGGGACTGGCCGACAATGAGCAGTTCTTC
>TRBJ1-5|NA|TRBV28|few
CASREQVAGQPQHF
TGTGCCAGCAGGGAACAGGTGGCTGGTCAGCCCCAGCATTTT
>TRBJ1-1|NA|TRBV9|NA
CASSVGPGTEAFF
TGTGCCAGCAGCGTGGGGCCGGGTACTGAAGCTTTCTTT
>TRBJ1-2|TRBD1|TRBV6-5|NA
CASSTSGTGGGGYTF
TGTGCCAGCAGTACCTCTGGGACAGGGGGAGGGGGCTACACCTTC
>TRBJ1-6|NA|TRBV10-3|NA
CAISEGHPRNSPLHF
TGTGCCATCAGTGAGGGCCACCCAAGAAATTCACCCCTCCACTTT
>TRBJ2-5|TRBD2|TRBV7-2|NA
CASSPGSGRPGQETQYF
TGTGCCAGCAGCCCAGGGAGCGGGAGGCCGGGACAAGAGACCCAGTACTTC
>TRBJ1-1|NA|TRBV7-9|NA
CASSHPTTNMNTEAFF
TGTGCCAGCAGTCATCCAACAACCAACATGAACACTGAAGCTTTCTTT
>TRBJ2-2|TRBD2|TRBV5-4|once
CASSLRLAGGSGELFF
TGTGCCAGCAGCTTGCGCTTAGCGGGAGGGTCCGGGGAGCTGTTTTTT
>TRBJ2-2|TRBD2|TRBV4-1|once
CASSQGGGGRAVGELFF
TGCGCCAGCAGCCAAGGGGGAGGCGGGAGGGCAGTCGGGGAGCTGTTTTTT
>TRBJ2-1|TRBD2|TRBV19|few
CASGSGGYTNEQFF
TGTGCCAGTGGTAGCGGGGGATATACCAATGAGCAGTTCTTC
>TRBJ1-1|NA|TRBV5-4|NA
CASSSPLGNTEAFF
TGTGCCAGCAGCTCCCCCCTCGGGAACACTGAAGCTTTCTTT
>TRBJ1-5|NA|TRBV27|NA
CASSFEAGSNQPQHF
TGTGCCAGCAGTTTCGAGGCAGGGAGCAATCAGCCCCAGCATTTT
>TRBJ2-1|NA|TRBV5-4|NA
CASSLSKEAEQFF
TGTGCCAGCAGCTTGTCGAAGGAGGCCGAGCAGTTCTTC
>TRBJ1-5|NA|TRBV12-3/TRBV12-4|NA
CASSLVNQPQHF
TGTGCCAGCAGTTTAGTAAATCAGCCCCAGCATTTT
>TRBJ2-7|TRBD2|TRBV7-9|NA
CASSHPIRAGEYEQYF
TGTGCCAGCAGCCACCCCATAAGGGCGGGGGAATACGAGCAGTACTTC
>TRBJ1-5|NA|TRBV5-8|once
CASSLGTGAQHF
TGTGCCAGCAGCTTGGGAACGGGAGCCCAGCATTTT
>TRBJ1-1|NA|TRBV5-1|few
CASSFGAINTEAFF
TGCGCCAGCAGCTTCGGTGCCATCAACACTGAAGCTTTCTTT
>TRBJ1-5|NA|TRBV6-2/TRBV6-3|once
CASSWPLGGQPQHF
TGTGCCAGCAGTTGGCCTCTTGGAGGTCAGCCCCAGCATTTT
>TRBJ1-1|NA|TRBV2|many
CASSVGENTEAFF
TGTGCCAGCAGTGTAGGGGAGAACACTGAAGCTTTCTTT
>TRBJ2-2|TRBD2|TRBV7-3|NA
CASSLNGRASGELFF
TGTGCCAGCAGCTTAAACGGGAGGGCCTCCGGGGAGCTGTTTTTT
>TRBJ2-1|TRBD2|TRBV5-4|once
CASSFLAGGRDEQFF
TGTGCCAGCAGCTTCCTAGCGGGAGGGCGGGATGAGCAGTTCTTC
>TRBJ2-1|TRBD2|TRBV2|NA
CASEREVTYNEQFF
TGTGCCAGTGAGCGGGAGGTAACCTACAATGAGCAGTTCTTC
>TRBJ1-5|TRBD1|TRBV6-6|NA
CASHRGRDQPQHF
TGTGCCAGCCACAGGGGGAGAGATCAGCCCCAGCATTTT
>TRBJ1-5|TRBD1|TRBV28|NA
CATKPGQGGQPQHF
TGTGCCACGAAACCGGGACAGGGGGGTCAGCCCCAGCATTTT
>TRBJ2-1|NA|TRBV15|NA
CATSRDWRSAYNEQFF
TGTGCCACCAGCAGAGATTGGCGGAGTGCCTACAATGAGCAGTTCTTC
>TRBJ2-2|NA|TRBV9|NA
CASSVSSGLTGELFF
TGTGCCAGCAGCGTTTCAAGCGGCCTAACCGGGGAGCTGTTTTTT
>TRBJ1-4|NA|TRBV28|few
CASSSRGTDEKLFF
TGTGCCAGCAGTTCTAGGGGGACGGATGAAAAACTGTTTTTT
>TRBJ1-1|NA|TRBV6-5|NA
CASSLQGNEAFF
TGTGCCAGCAGTTTACAGGGCAATGAAGCTTTCTTT
>TRBJ1-4|TRBD1|TRBV5-4|NA
CASSPGTGPFESLFF
TGTGCCAGCAGCCCCGGGACAGGGCCCTTTGAATCTCTGTTTTTT
>TRBJ2-2|NA|TRBV7-3|medium-sized
CASTTAGPPNTGELFF
TGTGCCAGCACCACAGCAGGCCCCCCGAACACCGGGGAGCTGTTTTTT
>TRBJ1-2|NA|TRBV3-1/TRBV3-2|NA
CASSQDLSTANYGYTF
TGTGCCAGCAGCCAAGATCTTTCGACAGCGAACTATGGCTACACCTTC
>TRBJ2-3|TRBD2|TRBV19|few
CATRGGRGPDTQYF
TGTGCCACCAGGGGCGGGAGGGGCCCAGATACGCAGTATTTT
>TRBJ1-2|TRBD1|TRBV13|NA
CASSSGQGSNYGYTF
TGTGCCAGCAGCTCGGGACAGGGATCTAACTATGGCTACACCTTC
>TRBJ1-2|TRBD1|TRBV7-3|NA
CASSLGDRVLSNYGYTF
TGTGCCAGCAGCTTAGGGGACAGGGTTCTCTCTAACTATGGCTACACCTTC
>TRBJ1-5|NA|TRBV2|few
CASKATIANQPQHF
TGTGCCAGCAAAGCCACGATAGCGAATCAGCCCCAGCATTTT
>TRBJ1-6|TRBD1|TRBV28|NA
CASSFNLLGQTHSPLHF
TGTGCCAGCAGTTTTAACCTACTGGGACAGACGCATTCACCCCTCCACTTT
>TRBJ1-1|NA|TRBV2|NA
CASSEEGRANTEAFF
TGTGCCAGCAGTGAAGAAGGCAGGGCGAACACTGAAGCTTTCTTT
>TRBJ1-2|TRBD1|TRBV28|once
CASSRTGITYGYTF
TGTGCCAGCAGTCGGACAGGGATTACCTATGGCTACACCTTC
>TRBJ2-2|NA|TRBV6-5|NA
CAASSWGLQELFF
TGTGCCGCCTCATCTTGGGGCCTTCAAGAGCTGTTTTTT
>TRBJ2-3|NA|TRBV29-1|NA
CSVDPGTAGTDTQYF
TGCAGCGTGGACCCAGGGACCGCGGGGACAGATACGCAGTATTTT
>TRBJ2-3|TRBD2|TRBV24-1|NA
CATSESGRKTDTQYF
TGTGCCACCAGTGAAAGCGGGAGAAAGACAGATACGCAGTATTTT
>TRBJ1-6|TRBD1|TRBV6-5|NA
CASSPRDRGRSPLHF
TGTGCCAGCAGTCCCCGGGACAGGGGGCGTTCACCCCTCCACTTT
>TRBJ2-1|TRBD2|TRBV2|NA
CASSGPTSGRRGEQFF
TGTGCCAGCAGTGGCCCGACGAGCGGGAGACGTGGTGAGCAGTTCTTC
>TRBJ1-2|TRBD1|TRBV5-6|NA
CASSTTGGAGGYTF
TGTGCCAGCAGCACGACAGGGGGCGCTGGTGGCTACACCTTC
>TRBJ1-2|NA|TRBV6-5|NA
CASRPLGGLGGYTF
TGTGCCAGCCGCCCCCTGGGGGGGTTAGGAGGCTACACCTTC
>TRBJ2-5|TRBD2|TRBV19|NA
CASSIPVAGGRETQYF
TGTGCCAGTAGTATCCCCGTGGCGGGAGGGCGGGAGACCCAGTACTTC
>TRBJ2-7|TRBD2|TRBV11-2|few
CASSLGLAPYEQYF
TGTGCCAGCAGCTTGGGACTAGCGCCCTACGAGCAGTACTTC
>TRBJ1-1|NA|TRBV9|NA
CASSPLGTLNTEAFF
TGTGCCAGCAGCCCCCTTGGGACTTTGAACACTGAAGCTTTCTTT
>TRBJ2-3|NA|TRBV6-5|NA
CASSITYSTDTQYF
TGTGCCAGCAGTATCACATATAGCACAGATACGCAGTATTTT
>TRBJ1-2|NA|TRBV30|NA
CAWSVGPTTNYGYTF
TGTGCCTGGAGTGTAGGGCCGACTACTAACTATGGCTACACCTTC
>TRBJ2-1|TRBD1|TRBV28|NA
CASSLVLGSTGVNEQFF
TGTGCCAGCAGTTTAGTGTTAGGATCGACAGGGGTCAATGAGCAGTTCTTC
>TRBJ2-3|TRBD2|TRBV28|NA
CASSPPPTSETTDTQYF
TGTGCCAGCAGTCCACCTCCGACTAGCGAGACTACAGATACGCAGTATTTT
>TRBJ2-1|NA|TRBV27|NA
CASRKAGNEQFF
TGTGCCAGCCGTAAAGCTGGCAATGAGCAGTTCTTC
>TRBJ2-7|NA|TRBV3-1/TRBV3-2|NA
CASSQGLGGYEQYF
TGTGCCAGCAGCCAAGGCTTAGGCGGATACGAGCAGTACTTC
>TRBJ1-5|NA|TRBV28|NA
CAIAEVPQPQHF
TGTGCCATCGCAGAGGTGCCTCAGCCCCAGCATTTT
>TRBJ2-7|TRBD2|TRBV18|NA
CASSPRLAGTYEQYF
TGTGCCAGCTCACCACGGCTAGCGGGTACCTACGAGCAGTACTTC
>TRBJ1-1|TRBD1|TRBV15|NA
CATSSVSQGADTEAFF
TGTGCCACCAGCTCTGTTAGTCAGGGGGCGGACACTGAAGCTTTCTTT
>TRBJ1-1|TRBD1|TRBV14|NA
CASSLTGGTEAFF
TGTGCCAGCAGCCTTACAGGGGGCACTGAAGCTTTCTTT
>TRBJ1-1|NA|TRBV19|few
CASTRGLGLMNTEAFF
TGTGCCAGTACCCGGGGGTTGGGGTTAATGAACACTGAAGCTTTCTTT